This T cell receptor beta chain came from a study of molecular identifiers for immune sequencing clone quantification. Study in general: Split five ways in replicates, RNA from about 20,000 or 100,000 naive CD8 cells had four portions sequenced. The study, taken as a whole, reports: Clones that had above 20 RNA copies took up over 97% of effector molecules but under 1% in naive cells.

TCRdb reprocessed the PCR reads with MiXCR, giving one entry per CDR3 protein. There are approximately 590,000 distinct CDR3 sequences in the sample; about 25% occur only once, and 0.7% to 0.95% lies in the top ten. Libraries from naive CD8 cells were generated from approximately 20,000 to 980,000 sorted cells (with 10%, 30% or 50% RNA). This clonotype has a count of ten or more. The antigen is not known. The origin of this receptor is a human donor in good health. Some libraries in this study had Jurkat cell RNA spiked in. Sequenced input: naive CD8+ T cells from blood, with Jurkat cell RNA spiked in. Subset: FACS-sorted CD8+CD4-CCR7+CD45RA+ naive T cells.

CDR3 protein: CASSPTSTDPVLPEFF. CDR3 in DNA: TGCGCCAGCAGCCCCACCTCGACAGACCCGGTCCTTCCCGAGTTTTTT. The J gene is TRBJ1-4, the V gene TRBV4-3, with D possibly TRBD1 on 5 matching bases. The germline V gene has CDR1 LGHNA and CDR2 YSLEER. Trimming removed 4 bases from V and 16 bases from J, with 28 bases in between. This CDR3 is built from 16 residues.